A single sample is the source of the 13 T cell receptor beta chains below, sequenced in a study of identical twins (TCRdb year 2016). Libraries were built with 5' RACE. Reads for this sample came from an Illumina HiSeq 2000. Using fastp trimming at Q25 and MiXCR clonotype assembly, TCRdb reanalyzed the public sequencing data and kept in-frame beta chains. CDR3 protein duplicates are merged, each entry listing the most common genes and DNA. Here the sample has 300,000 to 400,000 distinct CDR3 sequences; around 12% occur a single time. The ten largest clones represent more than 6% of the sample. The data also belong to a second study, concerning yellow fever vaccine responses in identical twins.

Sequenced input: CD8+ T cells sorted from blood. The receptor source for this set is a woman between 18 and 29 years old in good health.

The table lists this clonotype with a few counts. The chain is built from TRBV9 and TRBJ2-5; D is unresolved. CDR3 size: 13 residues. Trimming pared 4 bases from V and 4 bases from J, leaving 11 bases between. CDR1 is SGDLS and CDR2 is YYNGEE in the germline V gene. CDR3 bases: TGTGCCAGCAGCCCCCGGACCTTAGAGACCCAGTACTTC. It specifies CASSPRTLETQYF.

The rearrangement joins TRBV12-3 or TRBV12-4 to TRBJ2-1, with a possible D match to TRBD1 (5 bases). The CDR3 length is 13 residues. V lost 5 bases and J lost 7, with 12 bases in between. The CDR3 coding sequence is TGTGCCAGCAGTCCCCAAGGGGTGAATGAGCAGTTCTTC. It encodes CASSPQGVNEQFF.

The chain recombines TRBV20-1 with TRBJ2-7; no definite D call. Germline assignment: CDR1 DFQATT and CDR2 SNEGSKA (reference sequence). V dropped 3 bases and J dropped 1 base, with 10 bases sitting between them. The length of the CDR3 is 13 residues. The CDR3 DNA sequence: TGCAGTGCTAGGCCTGACGGGTCCTACGAGCAGTACGTC. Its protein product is CSARPDGSYEQYV.

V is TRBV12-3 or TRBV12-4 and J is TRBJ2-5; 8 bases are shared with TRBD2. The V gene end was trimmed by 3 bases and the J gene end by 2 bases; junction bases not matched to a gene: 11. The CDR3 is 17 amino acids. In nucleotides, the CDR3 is TGTGCCAGCAGTTTGGTCTCCGCGGGAGGTCAGCAAGAGACCCAGTACTTC. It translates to CASSLVSAGGQQETQYF.

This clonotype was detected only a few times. CDR3 sequence reads: CASKDIGTGRLAGENEQFF. The CDR3 DNA follows: TGTGCCAGCAAGGATATCGGGACAGGAAGACTAGCGGGAGAGAATGAGCAGTTCTTC. The rearrangement uses TRBV2 and TRBJ2-1, with 12 bases matching TRBD2. The germline V gene encodes CDR1 SNHLY and CDR2 FYNNEI. The V and J ends lost 7 bases and 7 bases, in that order; junction bases with no gene match: 20. The CDR3 extends over 19 amino acids.

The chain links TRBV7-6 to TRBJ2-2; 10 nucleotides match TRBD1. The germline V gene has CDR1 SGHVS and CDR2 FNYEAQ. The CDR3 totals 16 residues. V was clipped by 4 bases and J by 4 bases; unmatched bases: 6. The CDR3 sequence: CASSSPRTGGTGELFF. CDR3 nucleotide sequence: TGTGCCAGCAGCTCGCCCCGGACAGGGGGCACCGGGGAGCTGTTTTTT.

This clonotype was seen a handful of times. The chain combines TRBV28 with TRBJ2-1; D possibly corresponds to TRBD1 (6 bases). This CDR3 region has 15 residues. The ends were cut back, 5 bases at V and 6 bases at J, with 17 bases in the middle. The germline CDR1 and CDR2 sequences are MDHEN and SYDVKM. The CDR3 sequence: CASSLGQGPPNEQFF. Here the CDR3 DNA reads TGTGCCAGCAGTCTTGGTCAGGGGCCACCCAATGAGCAGTTCTTC.

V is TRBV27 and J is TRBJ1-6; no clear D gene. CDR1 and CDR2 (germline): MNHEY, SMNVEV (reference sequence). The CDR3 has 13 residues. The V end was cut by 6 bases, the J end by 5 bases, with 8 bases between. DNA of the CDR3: TGTGCCAGCAGGGAACCCCATAATTCACCCCTCCACTTT. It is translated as CASREPHNSPLHF.

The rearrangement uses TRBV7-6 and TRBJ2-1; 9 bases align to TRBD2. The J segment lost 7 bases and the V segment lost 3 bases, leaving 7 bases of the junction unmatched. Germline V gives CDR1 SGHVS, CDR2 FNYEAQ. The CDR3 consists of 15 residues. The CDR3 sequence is CASSFAGGRGNEQFF. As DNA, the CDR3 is TGTGCCAGCAGCTTTGCGGGAGGGCGGGGTAATGAGCAGTTCTTC.

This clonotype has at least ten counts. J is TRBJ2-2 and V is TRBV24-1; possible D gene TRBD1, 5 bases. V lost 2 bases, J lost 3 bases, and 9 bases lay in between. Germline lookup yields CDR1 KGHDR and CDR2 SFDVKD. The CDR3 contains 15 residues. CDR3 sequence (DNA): TGTGCCACCAGTGATTACAGGATGGACACCGGGGAGCTGTTTTTT. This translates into CATSDYRMDTGELFF.

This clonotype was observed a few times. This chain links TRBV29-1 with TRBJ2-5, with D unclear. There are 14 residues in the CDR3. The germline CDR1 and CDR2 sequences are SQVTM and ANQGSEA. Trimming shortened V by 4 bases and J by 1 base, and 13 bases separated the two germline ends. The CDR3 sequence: CSVGLAATQETQYF. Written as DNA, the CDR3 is TGCAGCGTTGGATTAGCTGCGACCCAAGAGACCCAGTACTTC.

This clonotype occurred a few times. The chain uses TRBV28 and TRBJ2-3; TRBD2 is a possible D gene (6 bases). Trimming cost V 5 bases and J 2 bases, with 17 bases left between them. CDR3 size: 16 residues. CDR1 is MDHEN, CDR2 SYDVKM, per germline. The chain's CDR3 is CASSPGSLRATDTQYF. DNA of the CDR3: TGTGCCAGCAGTCCCGGGAGTCTCCGGGCCACAGATACGCAGTATTTT.

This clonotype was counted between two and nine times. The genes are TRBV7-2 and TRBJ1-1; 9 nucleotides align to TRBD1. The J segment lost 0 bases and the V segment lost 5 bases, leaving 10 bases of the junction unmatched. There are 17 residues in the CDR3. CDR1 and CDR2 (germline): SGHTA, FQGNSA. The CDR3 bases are TGTGCCAGCAGCCTTTATTGGACAGGGGACATGAACACTGAAGCTTTCTTT. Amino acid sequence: CASSLYWTGDMNTEAFF. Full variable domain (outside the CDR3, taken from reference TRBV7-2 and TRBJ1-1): GAGVSQSPSNKVTEKGKDVELRCDPISGHTALYWYRQSLGQGLEFLIYFQGNSAPDKSGLPSDRFSAERTGGSVSTLTIQRTQQEDSAVYLCASSLYWTGDMNTEAFFGQGTRLTVV.